The rows below give T cell receptor beta chains drawn from one sample of a study of CD8 T cells in Susac syndrome. TCRdb reprocessed the immunoSEQ multiplex PCR reads via MiXCR and lists one record per CDR3 protein. The table lists around 77,000 distinct CDR3 sequences, 96% of them singletons, with 0.095% to 0.13% in the top ten. Specimen: CD4+ T cells from PBMCs. The receptors stem from a human donor with multiple sclerosis. The CDR3 runs from the conserved cysteine through the conserved F or W. A D gene is named only where the DNA matches it firmly. Size is omitted from some rows. Given values are once, few, many or a class for expanded clones.

len: 15
v_gene: TRBV3-1
d_gene: TRBD1
j_gene: TRBJ2-7
abundance: NA
CDR3aa: CASSQRDRGLYEQYF
CDR3nt: TGTGCCAGCAGCCAAAGGGACAGGGGTCTTTACGAGCAGTACTTC

len: 14
v_gene: TRBV5-1
d_gene: NA
j_gene: TRBJ1-2
abundance: once
CDR3aa: CASSPRQEPGGYTF
CDR3nt: TGCGCCAGCAGCCCACGACAGGAACCAGGTGGCTACACCTTC

len: 14
v_gene: TRBV6-2/TRBV6-3
d_gene: NA
j_gene: TRBJ1-5
abundance: NA
CDR3aa: CASPIGAPHQPQHF
CDR3nt: TGTGCCAGCCCAATAGGGGCTCCTCATCAGCCCCAGCATTTT

len: 15
v_gene: TRBV27
d_gene: TRBD1
j_gene: TRBJ2-7
abundance: NA
CDR3aa: CASSSTGDLPYEQYF
CDR3nt: TGTGCCAGCAGTTCAACAGGGGATTTGCCCTACGAGCAGTACTTC

len: 13
v_gene: TRBV7-2
d_gene: TRBD1
j_gene: TRBJ2-7
abundance: NA
CDR3aa: CASTRQGAGEQYF
CDR3nt: TGTGCCAGCACTCGACAGGGGGCCGGCGAGCAGTACTTC

len: 14
v_gene: TRBV11-3
d_gene: NA
j_gene: TRBJ2-5
abundance: NA
CDR3aa: CASSLDGAGRTQYF
CDR3nt: TGTGCCAGCAGCTTAGATGGGGCAGGGAGGACCCAGTACTTC

len: 14
v_gene: TRBV15
d_gene: NA
j_gene: TRBJ1-4
abundance: NA
CDR3aa: CATSRAATNEKLFF
CDR3nt: TGTGCCACCAGCAGGGCTGCAACTAATGAAAAACTGTTTTTT

len: 13
v_gene: TRBV29-1
d_gene: TRBD1
j_gene: TRBJ1-5
abundance: NA
CDR3aa: CSVGQGSAGPQHF
CDR3nt: TGCAGCGTCGGACAGGGTTCCGCAGGGCCCCAGCATTTT

len: 14
v_gene: TRBV19
d_gene: NA
j_gene: TRBJ2-7
abundance: NA
CDR3aa: CASSIRQGFYEQYF
CDR3nt: TGTGCCAGTAGTATCCGTCAGGGGTTCTACGAGCAGTACTTC

len: 13
v_gene: TRBV7-9
d_gene: NA
j_gene: TRBJ1-6
abundance: NA
CDR3aa: CASSLAVVSPLHF
CDR3nt: TGTGCCAGCAGCTTAGCGGTGGTGTCACCCCTCCACTTT

len: 17
v_gene: TRBV7-6
d_gene: NA
j_gene: TRBJ2-1
abundance: once
CDR3aa: CASSLDLNERLYNEQFF
CDR3nt: TGTGCCAGCAGCTTAGACTTAAACGAGCGCCTCTACAATGAGCAGTTCTTC

len: 14
v_gene: TRBV7-2
d_gene: NA
j_gene: TRBJ1-1
abundance: NA
CDR3aa: CASSLERENTEAFF
CDR3nt: TGTGCCAGCAGCTTAGAACGAGAGAACACTGAAGCTTTCTTT

len: 16
v_gene: TRBV27
d_gene: TRBD2
j_gene: TRBJ2-5
abundance: NA
CDR3aa: CASSRTSGGHQETQYF
CDR3nt: TGTGCCAGCAGTCGGACTAGCGGGGGGCACCAAGAGACCCAGTACTTC

len: 14
v_gene: TRBV9
d_gene: NA
j_gene: TRBJ2-1
abundance: once
CDR3aa: CASSRGRSYNEQFF
CDR3nt: TGTGCCAGCAGCCGGGGTCGTTCCTACAATGAGCAGTTCTTC

len: 12
v_gene: TRBV5-6
d_gene: NA
j_gene: TRBJ1-2
abundance: NA
CDR3aa: CASSSDIRGYTF
CDR3nt: TGTGCCAGCAGCTCGGACATTCGGGGCTACACCTTC

len: 14
v_gene: TRBV9
d_gene: TRBD2
j_gene: TRBJ2-5
abundance: NA
CDR3aa: CASSLTSLGETQYF
CDR3nt: TGTGCCAGCAGCTTGACTAGCCTAGGAGAGACCCAGTACTTC

len: 14
v_gene: TRBV5-1
d_gene: NA
j_gene: TRBJ1-1
abundance: NA
CDR3aa: CASRFDSRRTEAFF
CDR3nt: TGCGCCAGCAGATTTGACAGCCGGCGGACTGAAGCTTTCTTT

len: 13
v_gene: TRBV12-3/TRBV12-4
d_gene: NA
j_gene: TRBJ1-2
abundance: NA
CDR3aa: CASTPDSNYGYTF
CDR3nt: TGTGCCAGCACCCCGGACAGTAACTATGGCTACACCTTC

len: 17
v_gene: TRBV7-9
d_gene: TRBD2
j_gene: TRBJ2-1
abundance: NA
CDR3aa: CASSLANLAGRNNEQFF
CDR3nt: TGTGCCAGCAGCTTAGCGAACCTAGCGGGGCGAAACAATGAGCAGTTCTTC

len: 13
v_gene: TRBV6-2/TRBV6-3
d_gene: NA
j_gene: TRBJ1-1
abundance: NA
CDR3aa: CASSWGLNTEAFF
CDR3nt: TGTGCCAGCAGTTGGGGGCTGAACACTGAAGCTTTCTTT

len: 15
v_gene: TRBV7-9
d_gene: TRBD1
j_gene: TRBJ2-7
abundance: NA
CDR3aa: CASSTGQGLDYEQYF
CDR3nt: TGTGCCAGCAGCACCGGACAGGGGTTAGACTACGAGCAGTACTTC

len: 15
v_gene: TRBV12-3/TRBV12-4
d_gene: TRBD1
j_gene: TRBJ2-5
abundance: NA
CDR3aa: CASSLARDSIETQYF
CDR3nt: TGTGCCAGCAGTTTAGCCAGGGACAGTATAGAGACCCAGTACTTC

len: 15
v_gene: TRBV5-1
d_gene: TRBD2
j_gene: TRBJ2-1
abundance: NA
CDR3aa: CASSILTGGLNEQFF
CDR3nt: TGCGCCAGCAGCATCCTAACGGGGGGGCTCAATGAGCAGTTCTTC

len: 15
v_gene: TRBV10-3
d_gene: NA
j_gene: TRBJ2-3
abundance: NA
CDR3aa: CAISARVEATDTQYF
CDR3nt: TGTGCCATCTCCGCCAGGGTGGAGGCCACAGATACGCAGTATTTT

len: 18
v_gene: TRBV7-2
d_gene: TRBD2
j_gene: TRBJ2-6
abundance: NA
CDR3aa: CASSSRTSGGSGANVLTF
CDR3nt: TGTGCCAGCAGCTCGCGGACTAGCGGGGGGTCTGGGGCCAACGTCCTGACTTTC

len: 14
v_gene: TRBV7-2
d_gene: NA
j_gene: TRBJ1-3
abundance: NA
CDR3aa: CASSLVGSGNTIYF
CDR3nt: TGTGCCAGCAGCTTAGTCGGCTCTGGAAACACCATATATTTT

len: 12
v_gene: TRBV5-4
d_gene: NA
j_gene: TRBJ1-2
abundance: NA
CDR3aa: CASSLNSYGYTF
CDR3nt: TGTGCCAGCAGCTTGAACAGCTATGGCTACACCTTC

len: 13
v_gene: TRBV20-1
d_gene: NA
j_gene: TRBJ1-1
abundance: NA
CDR3aa: CSAESGRGTEAFF
CDR3nt: TGCAGTGCCGAGAGTGGGAGAGGGACTGAAGCTTTCTTT

len: 15
v_gene: TRBV9
d_gene: NA
j_gene: TRBJ2-3
abundance: NA
CDR3aa: CASSEQGPGADTQYF
CDR3nt: TGTGCCAGCAGTGAACAGGGACCTGGGGCCGATACGCAGTATTTT

len: 17
v_gene: TRBV6-2/TRBV6-3
d_gene: TRBD1
j_gene: TRBJ1-5
abundance: NA
CDR3aa: CASKPTGGSLGNQPQHF
CDR3nt: TGTGCCAGCAAACCCACAGGGGGCTCATTAGGCAATCAGCCCCAGCATTTT

len: 16
v_gene: TRBV4-3
d_gene: NA
j_gene: TRBJ2-3
abundance: NA
CDR3aa: CASSQATGFETDTQYF
CDR3nt: TGCGCCAGCAGCCAGGCCACAGGGTTTGAAACAGATACGCAGTATTTT

len: 16
v_gene: TRBV5-1
d_gene: TRBD2
j_gene: TRBJ2-3
abundance: once
CDR3aa: CASSLLLAGRTDTQYF
CDR3nt: TGCGCCAGCAGCTTGTTACTAGCGGGCCGCACAGATACGCAGTATTTT

len: 14
v_gene: TRBV12-3/TRBV12-4
d_gene: NA
j_gene: TRBJ2-3
abundance: NA
CDR3aa: CASSPGTLVHTQYF
CDR3nt: TGTGCCAGCAGCCCCGGGACCCTAGTCCATACGCAGTATTTT

len: 15
v_gene: TRBV5-1
d_gene: TRBD1
j_gene: TRBJ2-3
abundance: few
CDR3aa: CASSFMGQGPDTQYF
CDR3nt: TGCGCCAGCAGCTTCATGGGACAGGGGCCAGATACGCAGTATTTT

len: 14
v_gene: TRBV9
d_gene: TRBD2
j_gene: TRBJ2-5
abundance: NA
CDR3aa: CASSPGTSAGTQYF
CDR3nt: TGTGCCAGCAGCCCAGGGACTAGCGCGGGGACCCAGTACTTC

len: 17
v_gene: TRBV7-9
d_gene: NA
j_gene: TRBJ1-1
abundance: NA
CDR3aa: CASSILPPPRRGTEAFF
CDR3nt: TGTGCCAGCAGCATACTTCCGCCCCCCAGGAGGGGCACTGAAGCTTTCTTT

len: 13
v_gene: TRBV5-1
d_gene: NA
j_gene: TRBJ1-5
abundance: NA
CDR3aa: CASSLGPDQPQHF
CDR3nt: TGCGCCAGCAGCTTGGGACCGGATCAGCCCCAGCATTTT

len: 17
v_gene: TRBV2
d_gene: TRBD1
j_gene: TRBJ1-5
abundance: once
CDR3aa: CASSPGTGGAGNQPQHF
CDR3nt: TGTGCCAGCAGCCCCGGGACAGGGGGCGCTGGCAATCAGCCCCAGCATTTT